What follows are 20 T cell receptor beta chains derived from one specimen sequenced in a study of molecular identifiers for immune sequencing clone quantification. TCRdb processed the PCR reads anew with MiXCR; each CDR3 protein has one entry. The table records more than 300,000 distinct CDR3 sequences, about 21% of them present only once. The sample comprised naive CD8+ T cells from blood, with Jurkat cell RNA spiked in. Subset specified: FACS-sorted CD8+CD4-CCR7+CD45RA+ naive T cells. The receptor source for this set is a human donor in good health. Some libraries in this study had Jurkat cell RNA spiked in.

This clonotype was counted ten times or more. The genes are TRBV19 and TRBJ2-5; no firm D call. CDR1 is LNHDA and CDR2 is SQIVND in the germline V gene (reference sequence). This CDR3 has 13 residues. V lost 1 base and J lost 1, with 4 bases in between. DNA for the CDR3: TGTGCCAGTAGTATAGGATCCCAAGAGACCCAGTACTTC. It encodes CASSIGSQETQYF.

This clonotype was recorded many times. This chain links TRBV2 with TRBJ2-6, with D maybe TRBD2 (5 bases). V was pared by 7 bases and J by 4 bases, with 17 bases between. CDR1 SNHLY and CDR2 FYNNEI come from the germline V gene. The CDR3 has 16 residues. The CDR3 DNA sequence: TGTGCCAGCACCCTGCTGATCGGGATCGGGGCCAACGTCCTGACTTTC. It translates to CASTLLIGIGANVLTF.

V is TRBV4-3 and J is TRBJ2-7, with D uncertain. The V gene's germline CDR1 is LGHNA and CDR2 YSLEER. CDR3 length: 18 amino acids. Trimming shortened V by 2 bases and J by 2 bases, and 22 bases separated the two germline ends. Here the CDR3 reads CASSQKVNRPKSPYEQYF. The CDR3 nucleotides are TGCGCCAGCAGCCAAAAGGTTAACAGACCGAAGAGCCCCTACGAGCAGTACTTC.

This clonotype was recorded many times. This chain links TRBV3-1 with TRBJ1-1, with 11 bases lining up with TRBD1. Germline-derived CDR1 and CDR2 are LGHDT and YNNKEL (reference sequence). Trimming cost V 4 bases and J 5 bases; bases outside gene matches: 9. The length of the CDR3 is 16 residues. The chain's CDR3 is CASSLPGTGGLTEAFF. The CDR3, as DNA: TGTGCCAGCAGCCTCCCCGGGACAGGGGGATTGACTGAAGCTTTCTTT.

In regard to this clonotype: This CDR3 fails to terminate in the conserved phenylalanine or tryptophan, so it likely reflects a read error. The chain employs TRBV11-2 and TRBJ2-1; no clear D gene. V was trimmed by 3 bases and J by 3 bases, leaving 9 bases between them. This CDR3 is 14 amino acids long. Germline values: CDR1 SGHAT, CDR2 FQNNGV. In nucleotides, the CDR3 is TGTGCCAGCAGCTTCCTCGGCAGCTACAATGAGCAGTTCCTC. Protein: CASSFLGSYNEQFL.

This clonotype has at least ten counts. The rearrangement uses TRBV19 and TRBJ2-5; D gene ambiguous. Germline CDR1 is LNHDA and CDR2 is SQIVND (reference sequence). The CDR3 runs 12 residues. The ends were cut back, 3 bases at V and 5 bases at J, with 7 bases in the middle. This CDR3 is CASSINGETQYF. The CDR3 DNA follows: TGTGCCAGTAGTATCAATGGGGAGACCCAGTACTTC.

This clonotype was detected only a few times. The rearrangement links TRBV12-3 or TRBV12-4 to TRBJ2-1, with 10 bases matching TRBD2. The CDR3 runs to 20 residues. With 6 bases clipped from V and 5 bases from J, the junction kept 22 bases outside the gene matches. The CDR3 nucleotides read TGTGCCAGCAGACCTATAGCGGGAGGCCAAGGGGGTTTAACGAACAATGAGCAGTTCTTC. This encodes CASRPIAGGQGGLTNNEQFF.

In its sample, this clonotype was seen a few times. The chain joins TRBV2 to TRBJ1-5, with TRBD1 identical over 11 bases. CDR1 is SNHLY and CDR2 is FYNNEI in the germline V gene. The J segment lost 6 bases and the V segment lost 3 bases, leaving 7 bases of the junction unmatched. The CDR3 runs 16 residues. The CDR3 DNA is TGTGCCAGCAGTGAGGACAGGGGGCCTTTTATTCAGCCCCAGCATTTT. Residues: CASSEDRGPFIQPQHF.

The sample holds many counts of this clonotype. The chain has TRBV5-4 and TRBJ2-5, with TRBD2 matching 10 bases. The trim removed 0 bases at V and 1 base at J, leaving 6 bases unmatched. Germline V gene sequence: CDR1 SGHNT, CDR2 YYREEE (reference sequence). This CDR3 region has 17 residues. This CDR3 is CASSLGPGLATQETQYF. DNA of the CDR3: TGTGCCAGCAGCTTGGGGCCGGGACTAGCGACCCAAGAGACCCAGTACTTC. Combining the CDR3 with reference TRBV5-4 and TRBJ2-5 gives the whole variable domain ETGVTQSPTHLIKTRGQQVTLRCSSQSGHNTVSWYQQALGQGPQFIFQYYREEENGRGNFPPRFSGLQFPNYSSELNVNALELDDSALYLCASSLGPGLATQETQYFGPGTRLLVL.

In this sample, this clonotype turned up many times. The chain couples TRBV5-1 to TRBJ2-5; D uncertain. The V end lost 2 bases, the J end lost 2 bases, and 7 bases lay between the germline ends. The length of the CDR3 is 13 residues. Germline lookup yields CDR1 SGHRS and CDR2 YFSETQ. Written as DNA, the CDR3 is TGCGCCAGCAGCTTCGTAAGGCAAGAGACCCAGTACTTC. Translating it yields CASSFVRQETQYF.

This clonotype was picked up many times. V gene TRBV4-3 combines with J gene TRBJ1-1; D is ambiguous. There are 13 residues in the CDR3. Looked up from germline, CDR1 is LGHNA and CDR2 is YSLEER. With 1 base removed from V and 5 bases from J, the gap between germline ends came to 8 bases. The DNA of the CDR3 is TGCGCCAGCAGCCAAGTCGGGGAAACTGAAGCTTTCTTT. Translation: CASSQVGETEAFF.

This clonotype came up many times. This chain uses TRBV4-1 with TRBJ1-5, with D perhaps matching TRBD1 (5 bases). Trimming stripped 3 bases from V and 2 bases from J, with 11 bases between. This CDR3 is built from 15 residues. CDR1 is MGHRA, CDR2 YSYEKL, per germline. The CDR3 is CASSQGVLGNQPQHF. CDR3 DNA sequence: TGCGCCAGCAGCCAGGGGGTTTTGGGCAATCAGCCCCAGCATTTT.

As to this clonotype: One junction end does not reproduce the germline sequence, and a read error may be involved. CDR3 loop: CASRPASGRTSPKGF. CDR3 nucleotides: TGTGCCAGCAGGCCCGCTAGCGGGAGGACTAGTCCAAAAGGCTTC. The V gene is TRBV27, the J gene TRBJ2-7, with TRBD2 matching 11 bases. Germline V gene lookup returns CDR1 MNHEY and CDR2 SMNVEV (reference sequence). The CDR3 is 15 residues long.

The sample holds many counts of this clonotype. The rearrangement uses TRBV14 and TRBJ2-5; 8 bases are shared with TRBD1. The germline CDR1 and CDR2 sequences are SGHDN and FVKESK. The CDR3 consists of 15 residues. The ends lost 2 bases at V and 2 bases at J; junction bases unmatched: 4. The CDR3 here is CASSQPGTGQETQYF. Written as DNA, the CDR3 is TGTGCCAGCAGCCAACCTGGGACAGGACAAGAGACCCAGTACTTC. The variable domain in full, with the rest retrieved from reference TRBV14 and TRBJ2-5, is EAGVTQFPSHSVIEKGQTVTLRCDPISGHDNLYWYRRVMGKEIKFLLHFVKESKQDESGMPNNRFLAERTGGTYSTLKVQPAELEDSGVYFCASSQPGTGQETQYFGPGTRLLVL.

This clonotype was recorded at least ten times. The V call is TRBV20-1, the J call TRBJ2-5, with unresolved D. V was cut by 1 base and J by 2 bases, with 8 bases left in between. The CDR3 has 13 residues. Germline V gene sequence: CDR1 DFQATT, CDR2 SNEGSKA (reference sequence). The CDR3 reads CSARVARQETQYF. The CDR3 region has the DNA TGCAGTGCTAGAGTGGCTAGACAAGAGACCCAGTACTTC.

V and J are TRBV4-3 and TRBJ2-1, with D unclear. V lost 0 bases, J lost 3 bases, and 18 bases lay in between. CDR3 length equals 18 residues. Germline-derived CDR1 and CDR2 are LGHNA and YSLEER. The CDR3 loop reads CASSQEAPSFWGYNEQFF. The CDR3 DNA follows: TGCGCCAGCAGCCAAGAAGCCCCGTCCTTCTGGGGCTACAATGAGCAGTTCTTC.

Turning to this clonotype: One base away lies a much larger clone, so this may be a sequencing read error. CDR3: CASSPGRQGLNEQFF. The CDR3, as DNA: TGCGCCAGCAGCCCGGGTCGACAGGGATTGAATGAGCAGTTCTTC. The rearrangement uses TRBV4-1 and TRBJ2-1; 7 bases match TRBD1. Trimming took 4 bases from V and 7 from J; bases not matched to a gene: 10. From germline, CDR1 is MGHRA and CDR2 YSYEKL. The CDR3 spans 15 residues.

This clonotype was observed at least ten times. The chain employs TRBV24-1 and TRBJ2-1; D ambiguous. Per germline, CDR1 KGHDR and CDR2 SFDVKD. CDR3 length: 13 residues. V lost 0 bases, J lost 5 bases, and 4 bases lay in between. CDR3 sequence reads: CATSDLLDNEQFF. CDR3 in DNA: TGTGCCACCAGTGATTTGCTAGACAATGAGCAGTTCTTC.

This chain connects TRBV5-6 to TRBJ2-5, with 10 bases identical to TRBD2. Germline V CDR1 and CDR2: SGHDT, YYEEEE. The CDR3 is 16 residues long. With 0 bases clipped from V and 5 bases from J, the junction kept 7 bases outside the gene matches. The CDR3 loop reads CASSLGVLAGMETQYF. Written as DNA, the CDR3 is TGTGCCAGCAGCTTGGGAGTACTAGCGGGGATGGAGACCCAGTACTTC.

The table lists this clonotype with a few counts. This chain uses TRBV11-2 with TRBJ1-4, with no clear D. V was cut by 2 bases and J by 7 bases, with 2 bases left in between. Per the germline V gene, CDR1 is SGHAT and CDR2 is FQNNGV. The CDR3 runs 11 residues. CDR3 region: CASSLIEKLFF. The CDR3 coding sequence is TGTGCCAGCAGCTTAATTGAAAAACTGTTTTTT.